Following are 9 T cell receptor beta chains from one sample sequenced in a study of T cell responses to AZD1222 COVID-19 vaccine. TCRdb's copy holds only in-frame clones and misses some; the assay was immunoSEQ multiplex PCR. The sample lists 54,000 or so clones, roughly nine tenths occurring once. The source was peripheral blood, collected on day 0 of AZD1222 vaccination. The receptors originated from an adult in good health.

The rearrangement uses TRBV4-1 and TRBJ1-1; a weak D match, TRBD1 (6 bases). Between the trimmed V and J ends, which lost 1 base and 1 base, there was a span of 10 bases. CDR1 is MGHRA, CDR2 YSYEKL, per germline. The CDR3 has 15 amino acids. Here the CDR3 reads CASSQVGGQNTEAFF. CDR3 coding DNA: TGCGCCAGCAGCCAAGTGGGGGGGCAGAACACTGAAGCTTTCTTT.

V and J are TRBV5-4 and TRBJ1-2, with 7 bases lining up with TRBD1. This CDR3 is 13 amino acids long. With 5 bases clipped from V and 3 bases from J, the junction kept 4 bases outside the gene matches. The germline gives CDR1 SGHNT, CDR2 YYREEE (reference sequence). The CDR3 loop reads CASSSGGDYGYTF. The CDR3 bases are TGTGCCAGCAGTTCAGGGGGAGACTATGGCTACACCTTC. The entire variable domain, with the rest obtained from reference TRBV5-4 and TRBJ1-2, is as follows: ETGVTQSPTHLIKTRGQQVTLRCSSQSGHNTVSWYQQALGQGPQFIFQYYREEENGRGNFPPRFSGLQFPNYSSELNVNALELDDSALYLCASSSGGDYGYTFGSGTRLTVV.

For this clone: One end of the junction fails to match germline, which may point to a read error. The chain recombines TRBV7-7 with TRBJ2-1; D may be TRBD1 (6 bases). Per the germline V gene, CDR1 is SSHAT and CDR2 is FNYEAQ (reference sequence). The CDR3 runs to 17 residues. CDR3 in amino acids: CASSPSSPGVGYNEQFF. As DNA, the CDR3 is TGTGCTAGCAGTCCATCCAGTCCAGGGGTCGGCTACAATGAGCAGTTCTTC.

This chain links TRBV23-1 with TRBJ1-2; D is unclear. TRBV23-1 is flagged as an ORF with uncertain function. The CDR3 runs to 14 residues. V lost 3 bases and J 1 base, leaving 9 bases between the germline ends. CDR3 DNA sequence: TGCGCCAGCAGTCACATCACCCGTAACTATGGCTACACCTTC. Encoded protein: CASSHITRNYGYTF.

This sequence joins TRBV27 and TRBJ1-6, with D uncertain. This CDR3 contains 15 residues. With 1 base removed from V and 0 bases from J, the gap between germline ends came to 4 bases. Germline values: CDR1 MNHEY, CDR2 SMNVEV (reference sequence). The CDR3 DNA follows: TGTGCCAGCAGTTTATGGAGCTCCTATAATTCACCCCTCCACTTT. This sequence encodes CASSLWSSYNSPLHF.

V is TRBV5-5 and J is TRBJ2-5, with a possible D match to TRBD2 (6 bases). This CDR3 region has 14 residues. Trimming took off 1 base at V and 1 base at J, with 8 bases between the two ends. The germline V gene encodes CDR1 SGHKS and CDR2 YYEKEE (reference sequence). The CDR3 sequence: CASSLTGGQETQYF. DNA for the CDR3: TGTGCCAGCAGCTTGACCGGGGGCCAAGAGACCCAGTACTTC.

The V and J genes are TRBV7-9 and TRBJ1-2; unclear D gene. Per germline, CDR1 SEHNR and CDR2 FQNEAQ (reference sequence). The CDR3 has 12 amino acids. Trimming took off 3 bases at V and 6 bases at J, with 8 bases between the two ends. CDR3 loop: CASSFGIDGYTF. The CDR3 DNA reads TGTGCCAGCAGCTTCGGTATTGATGGCTACACCTTC.

The chain joins TRBV30 to TRBJ1-2; 8 bases agree with TRBD1. The CDR3 has 15 residues. Germline CDR1 and CDR2: GTSNPN and SVGIG (reference sequence). The ends lost 3 bases at V and 5 bases at J; junction bases unmatched: 11. Written as DNA, the CDR3 is TGTGCCTGGAGACCCGGACAGGGACGAGGGTATGGCTACACCTTC. It yields the protein CAWRPGQGRGYGYTF.

The CDR3: CASSPDSNQPQHF. Written as DNA, the CDR3 is TGTGCCAGCAGCCCTGATAGCAATCAGCCCCAGCATTTT. The rearrangement uses TRBV12-3 or TRBV12-4 and TRBJ1-5; D is unclear. V lost 6 bases, J lost 0 bases, and 6 bases lay in between. This CDR3 is 13 amino acids long.